This T cell receptor (beta chain) comes out of a study of shared clonotypes between healthy human individuals. Several immunoSEQ plates held equal portions of the genomic DNA taken from each subset. Sequenced by immunoSEQ multiplex PCR; TCRdb stores in-frame clones only, minus some. The profile covers around 1,900,000 clones, with roughly 93% appearing a single time and about 1.7% taken by the ten largest. Germline CDR1 and CDR2: SGHVS and FQNEAQ. J was trimmed by 5 bases and V by 3 bases; bases with no gene match: 3. The CDR3 is made up of 14 amino acids. Naive CD8 cells comprised CD45RO-negative, CCR7-positively selected cells, excluding terminally differentiated effector memory CD45RA+ cells.

The chain recombines TRBV7-8 with TRBJ1-4; 7 nucleotides agree with TRBD1. This clonotype was obtained from a man younger than 35 in good health. Some clones in this sample may be carry-over from other donors' samples. Source material: naive CD8+ T cells from PBMCs. Here the CDR3 DNA reads TGTGCCAGCAGCTTGAGACAGGGCAATGAAAAACTGTTTTTT. Translating gives CASSLRQGNEKLFF. The full variable domain, in which reference TRBV7-8 and TRBJ1-4 provide the parts outside the CDR3, is GAGVSQSPRYKVAKRGQDVALRCDPISGHVSLFWYQQALGQGPEFLTYFQNEAQLDKSGLPSDRFFAERPEGSVSTLKIQRTQQEDSAVYLCASSLRQGNEKLFFGSGTQLSVL.